These T cell receptor beta chains were read from a single sample in a study of shared clonotypes between healthy human individuals. Measured with immunoSEQ multiplex PCR; TCRdb has only the in-frame clones, and not every one. The sample lists about 680,000 clones, about 92% occurring once. The source material was naive CD8+ T cells sorted from blood. These receptors all stem from a man aged 25 to 45 in good health. Each CDR3 is given with its conserved first and last residue. The D gene is left open where the match is weak. Some rows mark clone size as missing; the rest say once, few, many or name a class of expanded clone.

CDR3 DNA: TGTGCCAGCAGCCTTAGCGGGAGTGGAGAGACCCAGTACTTC; CDR3 protein: CASSLSGSGETQYF; V gene: TRBV7-2; J gene: TRBJ2-5; clone size: .; D gene: TRBD2
CDR3 DNA: TGTGCCAGCAGCTTAGCGGTCCAGGTGCGGGAGGCCAATGAGCAGTTCTTC; CDR3 protein: CASSLAVQVREANEQFF; V gene: TRBV7-8; J gene: TRBJ2-1; clone size: .; D gene: TRBD2
CDR3 DNA: TGCAGCGTTGAAACACAATCCTACGAGCAGTACTTC; CDR3 protein: CSVETQSYEQYF; V gene: TRBV29-1; J gene: TRBJ2-7; clone size: .; D gene: .
CDR3 DNA: TGTGCCAGCAGCTTAGGCGCAGCCGTGGGCTACGAGCAGTACTTC; CDR3 protein: CASSLGAAVGYEQYF; V gene: TRBV11-2; J gene: TRBJ2-7; clone size: .; D gene: .
CDR3 DNA: TGTGCCAGCAGTTACCCGGGACGGATGAACACTGAAGCTTTCTTT; CDR3 protein: CASSYPGRMNTEAFF; V gene: TRBV6-6; J gene: TRBJ1-1; clone size: .; D gene: .
CDR3 DNA: TGTGCCAGCAGCTTCGGGACTAGCGGGAGGGCCGTGTACAATGAGCAGTTCTTC; CDR3 protein: CASSFGTSGRAVYNEQFF; V gene: TRBV11-2; J gene: TRBJ2-1; clone size: .; D gene: TRBD2
CDR3 DNA: TGTGCCAGCAGTTTACTAATCTCGCCCGGGACAGGGGTCTACGAGCAGTACTTC; CDR3 protein: CASSLLISPGTGVYEQYF; V gene: TRBV27; J gene: TRBJ2-7; clone size: .; D gene: TRBD1
CDR3 DNA: TGTGCCAGCAGCTCCAACAGGGACACCGGGGAGCTGTTTTTT; CDR3 protein: CASSSNRDTGELFF; V gene: TRBV7-9; J gene: TRBJ2-2; clone size: .; D gene: .
CDR3 DNA: TGTGCCAGCAGCTGGCGACTAGCGGGGCCCTACAATGAGCAGTTCTTC; CDR3 protein: CASSWRLAGPYNEQFF; V gene: TRBV11-2; J gene: TRBJ2-1; clone size: .; D gene: TRBD2
CDR3 DNA: TGTGCCAGCAGCGTTTTCAGGACAGACAATGAGCAGTTCTTC; CDR3 protein: CASSVFRTDNEQFF; V gene: TRBV9; J gene: TRBJ2-1; clone size: .; D gene: .
CDR3 DNA: TGTGCCTGGAGTGTAGCGGGGGACTACGAGCAGTACTTC; CDR3 protein: CAWSVAGDYEQYF; V gene: TRBV30; J gene: TRBJ2-7; clone size: once; D gene: TRBD2
CDR3 DNA: TGTGCCAGCAACTCCATTATGGGGGAGACCCAGTACTTC; CDR3 protein: CASNSIMGETQYF; V gene: TRBV14; J gene: TRBJ2-5; clone size: .; D gene: .
CDR3 DNA: TGTGCCAGCAGCGGCGACCCCAGGACAGGTTCCCCCTACAATGAGCAGTTCTTC; CDR3 protein: CASSGDPRTGSPYNEQFF; V gene: TRBV9; J gene: TRBJ2-1; clone size: .; D gene: TRBD1
CDR3 DNA: TGTGCCATCAGTGACCTCTACGAGCAGTACTTC; CDR3 protein: CAISDLYEQYF; V gene: TRBV10-3; J gene: TRBJ2-7; clone size: .; D gene: .
CDR3 DNA: TGTGCCAGCAGCTTTGTCAGCACGTCCTACGAGCAGTACTTC; CDR3 protein: CASSFVSTSYEQYF; V gene: TRBV5-6; J gene: TRBJ2-7; clone size: .; D gene: .
CDR3 DNA: TGTGCCAGCAGCTTAAGGGGACCGTTCGGGGAGCAGTTCTTC; CDR3 protein: CASSLRGPFGEQFF; V gene: TRBV7-7; J gene: TRBJ2-1; clone size: .; D gene: .
CDR3 DNA: TGTGCCAGCAGCCACACTACCTACCGTAGCTACGAGCAGTACTTC; CDR3 protein: CASSHTTYRSYEQYF; V gene: TRBV14; J gene: TRBJ2-7; clone size: .; D gene: .
CDR3 DNA: TGTGCCAGCAGTTTCGGGACAGGGGGCAATGAGCAGTTCTTC; CDR3 protein: CASSFGTGGNEQFF; V gene: TRBV27; J gene: TRBJ2-1; clone size: .; D gene: TRBD1
CDR3 DNA: TGTGCCAGCAGAATTACTAGCGCAGATACGCAGTATTTT; CDR3 protein: CASRITSADTQYF; V gene: TRBV28; J gene: TRBJ2-3; clone size: .; D gene: TRBD2
CDR3 DNA: TGCGCCAGCAGCTACCGGGAGTCCTCTAACTATGGCTACACCTTC; CDR3 protein: CASSYRESSNYGYTF; V gene: TRBV4-1; J gene: TRBJ1-2; clone size: .; D gene: .
CDR3 DNA: TGTGCCAGCAGTGATCGGGGGGTTTTCACTGAAGCTTTCTTT; CDR3 protein: CASSDRGVFTEAFF; V gene: TRBV6-1; J gene: TRBJ1-1; clone size: .; D gene: .
CDR3 DNA: TGTGCCAGCAGCTTAGCGGACACCTACGAGCAGTACTTC; CDR3 protein: CASSLADTYEQYF; V gene: TRBV11-2; J gene: TRBJ2-7; clone size: .; D gene: .
CDR3 DNA: TGTGCCAGTAGCCCGACCCGATTCGGAGATACGCAGTATTTT; CDR3 protein: CASSPTRFGDTQYF; V gene: TRBV19; J gene: TRBJ2-3; clone size: .; D gene: .
CDR3 DNA: TGTGCCAGCAGTGGCCCGGACAGGGTTGTAGAGACCCAGTACTTC; CDR3 protein: CASSGPDRVVETQYF; V gene: TRBV2; J gene: TRBJ2-5; clone size: few; D gene: TRBD1
CDR3 DNA: TGTGCCAGCGACGGGTGGCCGGAGAGCACAGATACGCAGTATTTT; CDR3 protein: CASDGWPESTDTQYF; V gene: TRBV7-9; J gene: TRBJ2-3; clone size: once; D gene: .
CDR3 DNA: TGTGCCAGCAGCGAGGGGGAGTCGTCCTATGGCTACACCTTC; CDR3 protein: CASSEGESSYGYTF; V gene: TRBV9; J gene: TRBJ1-2; clone size: .; D gene: .
CDR3 DNA: TGTGCCAGCTCACCACTTCCGATGGAAGCTAGCGGGAGTGAGGAGAGCTCTGGGGCCAACGTCCTGACTTTC; CDR3 protein: CASSPLPMEASGSEESSGANVLTF; V gene: TRBV18; J gene: TRBJ2-6; clone size: .; D gene: TRBD2
CDR3 DNA: TGTGCCAGCAGTAATGGAGAAAAACTGTTTTTT; CDR3 protein: CASSNGEKLFF; V gene: TRBV7-6; J gene: TRBJ1-4; clone size: .; D gene: .
CDR3 DNA: TGTGCCAGCAGCTTAGATAGCGGGACCAACTCCTACAATGAGCAGTTCTTC; CDR3 protein: CASSLDSGTNSYNEQFF; V gene: TRBV7-9; J gene: TRBJ2-1; clone size: .; D gene: TRBD2
CDR3 DNA: TGTGCCATCAGAACCGGGACAGGGTATGTGAATGAGCAGTTCTTC; CDR3 protein: CAIRTGTGYVNEQFF; V gene: TRBV10-3; J gene: TRBJ2-1; clone size: once; D gene: TRBD1
CDR3 DNA: TGTGCCAGCAGCACCGAGACACAACTATACTCCTACGAGCAGTACTTC; CDR3 protein: CASSTETQLYSYEQYF; V gene: TRBV5-6; J gene: TRBJ2-7; clone size: .; D gene: .
CDR3 DNA: TGCAGCGTTGAAGATACTAGCGGGAGCATCCAGCGGTACGAGCAGTACTTC; CDR3 protein: CSVEDTSGSIQRYEQYF; V gene: TRBV29-1; J gene: TRBJ2-7; clone size: .; D gene: TRBD2
CDR3 DNA: TGTGCCAGCAGCTTAGCGGCGGAGCCCTCCTACGAGCAGTACTTC; CDR3 protein: CASSLAAEPSYEQYF; V gene: TRBV7-9; J gene: TRBJ2-7; clone size: .; D gene: .
CDR3 DNA: TGTGCCAGCAGCCCTCTAGCGGGAGAGGGTAACATTCAGTACTTC; CDR3 protein: CASSPLAGEGNIQYF; V gene: TRBV7-6; J gene: TRBJ2-4; clone size: .; D gene: TRBD2
CDR3 DNA: TGTGCCAGCAGCCAATCCGGGCTAGCGGAGACCCAGTACTTC; CDR3 protein: CASSQSGLAETQYF; V gene: TRBV7-9; J gene: TRBJ2-5; clone size: .; D gene: .
CDR3 DNA: TGTGCCAGCAGTTTGTATGGCGGCTCCTACAATGAGCAGTTCTTC; CDR3 protein: CASSLYGGSYNEQFF; V gene: TRBV27; J gene: TRBJ2-1; clone size: .; D gene: .
CDR3 DNA: TGTGCCAGCAGCTTGGGGGTAGCGGGAGCCTACGAGCAGTACTTC; CDR3 protein: CASSLGVAGAYEQYF; V gene: TRBV7-9; J gene: TRBJ2-7; clone size: .; D gene: TRBD2
CDR3 DNA: TGTGCCAGCAGCGTAGCCACCTCCGGGACTAGCGGGATGGATGAGCAGTTCTTC; CDR3 protein: CASSVATSGTSGMDEQFF; V gene: TRBV9; J gene: TRBJ2-1; clone size: .; D gene: TRBD2
CDR3 DNA: TGTGCCAGCAGCTTAAACGTCGGGACAGCGGATGAGCAGTTCTTC; CDR3 protein: CASSLNVGTADEQFF; V gene: TRBV11-3; J gene: TRBJ2-1; clone size: .; D gene: TRBD1
CDR3 DNA: TGTGCCAGCAGCTGGGGACTAGCGGGAGGGGTGGATGAGCAGTTCTTC; CDR3 protein: CASSWGLAGGVDEQFF; V gene: TRBV5-4; J gene: TRBJ2-1; clone size: .; D gene: TRBD2
CDR3 DNA: TGTGCCAGCAGTCCTCCCCTTACTAGCGGGAGCTACAATGAGCAGTTCTTC; CDR3 protein: CASSPPLTSGSYNEQFF; V gene: TRBV2; J gene: TRBJ2-1; clone size: .; D gene: TRBD2
CDR3 DNA: TGTGCCAGCACCTTTGAGGGAGGGAGCTCCTACAATGAGCAGTTCTTC; CDR3 protein: CASTFEGGSSYNEQFF; V gene: TRBV7-9; J gene: TRBJ2-1; clone size: .; D gene: TRBD2
CDR3 DNA: TGCGCCAGCAGCCAAGCAACAGGGGGCGAGCAGTACTTC; CDR3 protein: CASSQATGGEQYF; V gene: TRBV4-3; J gene: TRBJ2-7; clone size: .; D gene: TRBD1
CDR3 DNA: TGTGCCAGCAGCTTACCTGGGATGGGGACGTACAATGAGCAGTTCTTC; CDR3 protein: CASSLPGMGTYNEQFF; V gene: TRBV7-9; J gene: TRBJ2-1; clone size: .; D gene: .
CDR3 DNA: TGTGCCAGCAATCTAGCGCCTAGCTCCTACAATGAGCAGTTCTTC; CDR3 protein: CASNLAPSSYNEQFF; V gene: TRBV19; J gene: TRBJ2-1; clone size: .; D gene: .
CDR3 DNA: TGCGCCAGCAGCCCTAGCCCGGGACAGAGACGAGAGCAGTACTTC; CDR3 protein: CASSPSPGQRREQYF; V gene: TRBV5-1; J gene: TRBJ2-7; clone size: .; D gene: TRBD1
CDR3 DNA: TGTGCCAGCAGCGTAGGGAACACCATATATTTT; CDR3 protein: CASSVGNTIYF; V gene: TRBV5-4; J gene: TRBJ1-3; clone size: .; D gene: .
CDR3 DNA: TGCGCCAGCAGCAGGACCGGGCTAGCGGGTCAAGAGACCCAGTACTTC; CDR3 protein: CASSRTGLAGQETQYF; V gene: TRBV5-1; J gene: TRBJ2-5; clone size: .; D gene: TRBD2